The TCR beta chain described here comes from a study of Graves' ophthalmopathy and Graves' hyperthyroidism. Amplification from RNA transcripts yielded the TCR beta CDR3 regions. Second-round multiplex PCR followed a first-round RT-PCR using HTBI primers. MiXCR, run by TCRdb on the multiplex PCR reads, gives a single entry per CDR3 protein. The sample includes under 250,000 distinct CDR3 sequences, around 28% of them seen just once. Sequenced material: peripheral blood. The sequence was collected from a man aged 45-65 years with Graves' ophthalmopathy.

The CDR3: CASSSVAHATTKETQYF. The DNA for the CDR3 is TGTGCCAGCAGCTCAGTAGCGCACGCAACCACGAAAGAGACCCAGTACTTC. The rearrangement links TRBV11-1 to TRBJ2-5; tentatively, D is TRBD2 (5 bases). Germline assignment: CDR1 SGHAT and CDR2 FQDESV (reference sequence). This CDR3 contains 17 residues. The ends were cut back, 4 bases at V and 3 bases at J, with 21 bases in the middle.